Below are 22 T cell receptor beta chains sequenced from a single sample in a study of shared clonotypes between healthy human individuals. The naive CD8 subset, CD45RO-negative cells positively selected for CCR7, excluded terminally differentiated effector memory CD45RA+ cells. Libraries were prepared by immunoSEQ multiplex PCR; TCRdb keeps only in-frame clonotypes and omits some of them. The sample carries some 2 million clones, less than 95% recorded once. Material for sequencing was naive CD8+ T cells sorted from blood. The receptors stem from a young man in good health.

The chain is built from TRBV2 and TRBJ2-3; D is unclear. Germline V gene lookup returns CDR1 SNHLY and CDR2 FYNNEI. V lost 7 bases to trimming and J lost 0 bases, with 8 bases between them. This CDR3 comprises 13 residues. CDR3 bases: TGTGCCAGCAATTACGGTAGCACAGATACGCAGTATTTT. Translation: CASNYGSTDTQYF.

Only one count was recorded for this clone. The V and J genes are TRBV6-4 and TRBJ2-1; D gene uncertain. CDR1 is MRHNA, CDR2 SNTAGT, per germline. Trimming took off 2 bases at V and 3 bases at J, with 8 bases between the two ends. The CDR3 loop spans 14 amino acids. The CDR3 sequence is CASSDGNLYNEQFF. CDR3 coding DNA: TGTGCCAGCAGTGACGGGAATCTCTACAATGAGCAGTTCTTC.

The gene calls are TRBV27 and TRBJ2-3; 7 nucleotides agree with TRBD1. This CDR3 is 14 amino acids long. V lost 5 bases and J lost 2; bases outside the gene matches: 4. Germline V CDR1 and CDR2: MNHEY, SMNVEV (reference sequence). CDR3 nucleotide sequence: TGTGCCAGCAGTCCGGGACAGTTCACAGATACGCAGTATTTT. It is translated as CASSPGQFTDTQYF.

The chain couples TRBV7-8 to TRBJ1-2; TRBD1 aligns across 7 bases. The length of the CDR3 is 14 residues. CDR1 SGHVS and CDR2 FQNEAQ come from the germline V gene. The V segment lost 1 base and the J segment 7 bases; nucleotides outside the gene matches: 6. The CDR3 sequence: CASSLGTGEFGYTF. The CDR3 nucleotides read TGTGCCAGCAGCTTAGGAACAGGGGAGTTTGGCTACACCTTC. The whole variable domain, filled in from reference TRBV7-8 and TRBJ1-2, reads GAGVSQSPRYKVAKRGQDVALRCDPISGHVSLFWYQQALGQGPEFLTYFQNEAQLDKSGLPSDRFFAERPEGSVSTLKIQRTQQEDSAVYLCASSLGTGEFGYTFGSGTRLTVV.

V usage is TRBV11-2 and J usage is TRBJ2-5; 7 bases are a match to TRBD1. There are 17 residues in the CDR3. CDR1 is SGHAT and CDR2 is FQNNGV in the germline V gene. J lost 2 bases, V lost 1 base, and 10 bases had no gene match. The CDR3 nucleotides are TGTGCCAGCAGCTTAGGTTGGGGGACAGATACGCAAGAGACCCAGTACTTC. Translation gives CASSLGWGTDTQETQYF.

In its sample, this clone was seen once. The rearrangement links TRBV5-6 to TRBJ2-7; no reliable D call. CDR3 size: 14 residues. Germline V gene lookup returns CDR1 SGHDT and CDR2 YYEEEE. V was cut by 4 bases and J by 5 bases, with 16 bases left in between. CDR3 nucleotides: TGTGCCAGCAGCCGAACCGAGTCTCGACACGAGCAGTACTTC. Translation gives CASSRTESRHEQYF.

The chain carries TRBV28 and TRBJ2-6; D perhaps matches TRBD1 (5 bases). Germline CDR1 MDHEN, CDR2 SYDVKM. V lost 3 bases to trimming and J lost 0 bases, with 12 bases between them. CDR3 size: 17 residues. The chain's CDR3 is CASSFPNGASGANVLTF. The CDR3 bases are TGTGCCAGCAGTTTCCCAAATGGGGCCTCTGGGGCCAACGTCCTGACTTTC.

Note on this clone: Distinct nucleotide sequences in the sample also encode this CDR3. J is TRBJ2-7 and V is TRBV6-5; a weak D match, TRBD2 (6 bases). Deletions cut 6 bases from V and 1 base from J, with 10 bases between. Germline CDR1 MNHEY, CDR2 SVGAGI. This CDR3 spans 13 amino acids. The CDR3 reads CASSSGGSYEQYF. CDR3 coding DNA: TGTGCCAGCAGCAGTGGAGGGTCCTACGAGCAGTACTTC.

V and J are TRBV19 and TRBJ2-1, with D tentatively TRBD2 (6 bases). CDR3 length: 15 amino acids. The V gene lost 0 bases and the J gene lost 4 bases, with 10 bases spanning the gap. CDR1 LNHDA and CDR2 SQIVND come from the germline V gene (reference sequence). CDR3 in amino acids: CASSIEREGYNEQFF. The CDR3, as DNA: TGTGCCAGTAGTATAGAGCGGGAAGGATACAATGAGCAGTTCTTC.

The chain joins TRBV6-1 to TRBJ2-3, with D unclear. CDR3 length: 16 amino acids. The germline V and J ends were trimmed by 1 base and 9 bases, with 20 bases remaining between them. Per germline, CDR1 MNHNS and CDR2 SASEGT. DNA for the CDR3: TGTGCCAGCAGTGAAGTAGGACCCTCCGTTACCGGAACGCAGTATTTT. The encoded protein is CASSEVGPSVTGTQYF.

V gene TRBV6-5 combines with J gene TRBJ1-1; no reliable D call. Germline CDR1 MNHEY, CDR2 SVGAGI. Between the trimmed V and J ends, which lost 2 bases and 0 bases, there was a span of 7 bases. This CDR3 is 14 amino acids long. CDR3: CASSYGVMNTEAFF. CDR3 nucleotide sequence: TGTGCCAGCAGTTACGGAGTCATGAACACTGAAGCTTTCTTT.

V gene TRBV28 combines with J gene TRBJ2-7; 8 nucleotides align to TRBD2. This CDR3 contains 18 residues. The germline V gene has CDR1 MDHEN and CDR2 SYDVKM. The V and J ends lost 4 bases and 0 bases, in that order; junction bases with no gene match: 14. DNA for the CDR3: TGTGCCAGCAGTTACAACCCTTACGGGGGGGATTCCTCCTACGAGCAGTACTTC. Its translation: CASSYNPYGGDSSYEQYF.

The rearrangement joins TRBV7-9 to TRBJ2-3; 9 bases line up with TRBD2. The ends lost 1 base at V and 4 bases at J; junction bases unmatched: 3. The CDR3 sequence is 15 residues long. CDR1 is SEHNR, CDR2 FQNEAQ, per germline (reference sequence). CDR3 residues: CASSLVTSGSDTQYF. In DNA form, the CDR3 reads TGTGCCAGCAGCTTAGTGACTAGCGGATCAGATACGCAGTATTTT.

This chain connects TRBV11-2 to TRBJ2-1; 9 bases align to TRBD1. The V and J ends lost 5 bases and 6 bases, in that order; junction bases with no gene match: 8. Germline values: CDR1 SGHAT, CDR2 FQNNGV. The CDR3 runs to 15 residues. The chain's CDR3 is CASSTWTGVGNEQFF. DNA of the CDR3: TGTGCCAGCAGCACCTGGACAGGGGTCGGCAATGAGCAGTTCTTC.

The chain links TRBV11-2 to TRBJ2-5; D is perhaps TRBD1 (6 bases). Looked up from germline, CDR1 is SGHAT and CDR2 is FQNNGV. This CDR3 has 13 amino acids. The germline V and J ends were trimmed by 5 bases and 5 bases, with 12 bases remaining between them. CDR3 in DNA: TGTGCCAGCAGCCCGATAACAGGGGAGACCCAGTACTTC. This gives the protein CASSPITGETQYF.

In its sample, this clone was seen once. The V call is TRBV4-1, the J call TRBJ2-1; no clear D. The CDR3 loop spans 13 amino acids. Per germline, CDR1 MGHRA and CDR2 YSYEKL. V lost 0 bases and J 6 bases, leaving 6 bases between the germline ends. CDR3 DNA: TGCGCCAGCAGCCAAGATAGAATCAATGAGCAGTTCTTC. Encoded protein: CASSQDRINEQFF.

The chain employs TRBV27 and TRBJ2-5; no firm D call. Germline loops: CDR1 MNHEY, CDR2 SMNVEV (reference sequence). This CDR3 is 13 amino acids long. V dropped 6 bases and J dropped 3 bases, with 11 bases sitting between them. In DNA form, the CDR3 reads TGTGCCAGCAGCTTCGGGTCGGAAGAGACCCAGTACTTC. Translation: CASSFGSEETQYF.

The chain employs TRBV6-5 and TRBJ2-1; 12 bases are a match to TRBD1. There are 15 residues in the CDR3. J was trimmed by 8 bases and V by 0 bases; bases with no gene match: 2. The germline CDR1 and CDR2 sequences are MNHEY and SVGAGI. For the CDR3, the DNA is TGTGCCAGCAGTTACTCAGGGACAGGGGGCGATGAGCAGTTCTTC. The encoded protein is CASSYSGTGGDEQFF.

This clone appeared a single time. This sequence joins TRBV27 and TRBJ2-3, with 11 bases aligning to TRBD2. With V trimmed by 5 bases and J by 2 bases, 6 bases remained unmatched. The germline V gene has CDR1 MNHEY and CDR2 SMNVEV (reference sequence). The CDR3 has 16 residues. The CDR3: CASSLGLADLTDTQYF. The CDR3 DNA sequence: TGTGCCAGCAGTCTGGGACTAGCGGACCTCACAGATACGCAGTATTTT.

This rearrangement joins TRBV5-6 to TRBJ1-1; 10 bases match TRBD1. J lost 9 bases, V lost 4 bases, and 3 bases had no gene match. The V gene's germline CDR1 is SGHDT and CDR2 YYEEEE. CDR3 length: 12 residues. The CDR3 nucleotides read TGTGCCAGCAGCATAGACAGGGGGCAAGCTTTCTTT. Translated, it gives CASSIDRGQAFF.

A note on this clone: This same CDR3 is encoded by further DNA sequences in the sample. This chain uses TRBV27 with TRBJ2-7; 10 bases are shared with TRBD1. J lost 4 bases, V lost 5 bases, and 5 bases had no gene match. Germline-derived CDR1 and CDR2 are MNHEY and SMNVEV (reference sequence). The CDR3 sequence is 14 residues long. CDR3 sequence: CASSPRQGAYEQYF. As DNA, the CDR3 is TGTGCCAGCAGTCCCCGACAGGGGGCTTACGAGCAGTACTTC.

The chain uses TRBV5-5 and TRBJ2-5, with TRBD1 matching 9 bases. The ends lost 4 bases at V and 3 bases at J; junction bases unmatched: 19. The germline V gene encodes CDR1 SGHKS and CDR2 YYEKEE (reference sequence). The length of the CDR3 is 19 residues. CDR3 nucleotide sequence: TGTGCCAGCAGCCCCTTTCCCCGGGACAGGGAAGGACCAAAAGAGACCCAGTACTTC. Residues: CASSPFPRDREGPKETQYF.